This T cell receptor (beta chain) was profiled in a study of early stage breast cancer tumors. The study, taken as a whole, reports: Comparing each tissue with blood distinguished tumor from normal in most of the 16 patients. Tumors had roughly 2.3-fold higher T cell density and higher clonality than adjacent normal breast tissue.

Measured with immunoSEQ multiplex PCR; TCRdb has only the in-frame clones, and not every one. The sample holds some 30,000 clones, about 83% seen once. Comment on this clone: Its antigen is not known.

J was trimmed by 4 bases and V by 1 base; bases with no gene match: 6. This CDR3 spans 15 amino acids. Germline V lookup: CDR1 SGHTA, CDR2 FQGTGA. The origin of this receptor is a person between 45 and 65 years old with breast cancer. This chain links TRBV7-3 with TRBJ1-2; 7 nucleotides align to TRBD1. Sample: blood. CDR3 DNA: TGTGCCAGCAGCTTAAGCCCGACAGGGTCCTATGGCTACACCTTC. Protein sequence: CASSLSPTGSYGYTF.